This T cell receptor beta chain comes out of a study of blood T cell repertoires in COVID-19. On the study more broadly: COVID-19 samples, acute and convalescent, were from the United States, Italy and Spain. PBMCs, B-cell-depleted T cells, or T cells provided the cDNA or gDNA that made up the material.

In the study's own analysis: Amplification from reference gene primers served as the basis for estimated nucleated cell counts. Using immunoSEQ multiplex PCR, the repertoire was profiled, and TCRdb retains in-frame clones only, with some absent. From that table come the V and J calls and clone size; the DNA was used to work out D and trimming. The sample lists more than 85,000 clones, less than 90% occurring once. Deletions cut 1 base from V and 3 bases from J, with 17 bases between. CDR3 length: 16 residues. From germline, CDR1 is SGHRS and CDR2 YFSETQ. The J gene is TRBJ2-7, the V gene TRBV5-1; TRBD2 might be the D (7 bases). Sample: peripheral blood. This receptor was obtained from a woman in her sixties with acute or convalescent COVID-19. The CDR3 region is CASSLSEGGDLYEQYF. The CDR3 DNA reads as TGCGCCAGCAGCTTGTCAGAGGGGGGGGACCTCTACGAGCAGTACTTC.